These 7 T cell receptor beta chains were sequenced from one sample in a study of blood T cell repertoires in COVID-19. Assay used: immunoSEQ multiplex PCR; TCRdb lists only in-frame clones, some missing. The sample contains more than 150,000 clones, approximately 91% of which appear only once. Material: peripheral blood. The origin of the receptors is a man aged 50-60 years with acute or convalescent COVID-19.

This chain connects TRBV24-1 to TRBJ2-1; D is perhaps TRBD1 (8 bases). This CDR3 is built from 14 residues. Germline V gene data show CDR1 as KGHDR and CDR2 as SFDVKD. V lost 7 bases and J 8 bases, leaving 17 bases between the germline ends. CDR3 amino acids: CATSTGGGSDEQFF. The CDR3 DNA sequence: TGTGCCACCAGCACAGGGGGAGGGTCCGATGAGCAGTTCTTC.

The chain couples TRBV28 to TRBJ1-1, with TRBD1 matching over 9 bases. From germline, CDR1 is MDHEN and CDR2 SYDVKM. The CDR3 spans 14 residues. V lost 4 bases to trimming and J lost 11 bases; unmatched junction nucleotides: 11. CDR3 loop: CASSSANRGHRAFF. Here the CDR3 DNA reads TGTGCCAGCAGTTCCGCAAACAGGGGGCACCGGGCTTTCTTT.

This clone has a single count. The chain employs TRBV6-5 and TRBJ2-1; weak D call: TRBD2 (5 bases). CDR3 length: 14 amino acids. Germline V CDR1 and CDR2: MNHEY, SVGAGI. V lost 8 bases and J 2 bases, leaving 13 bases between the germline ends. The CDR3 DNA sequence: TGTGCCAGCGGACGCGGGCCGGCCTACAATGAGCAGTTCTTC. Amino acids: CASGRGPAYNEQFF.

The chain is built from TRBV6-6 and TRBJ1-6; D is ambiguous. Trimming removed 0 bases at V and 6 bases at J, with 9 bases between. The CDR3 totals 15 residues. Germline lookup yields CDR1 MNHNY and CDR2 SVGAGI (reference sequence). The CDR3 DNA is TGTGCCAGCAGTTACTCGTTTCAGTTTAATTCACCCCTCCACTTT. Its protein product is CASSYSFQFNSPLHF.

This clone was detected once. CDR3 coding DNA: TGCAGCTCCACCGGGACAGGGGTTGGCTACACCTTC. Protein product: CSSTGTGVGYTF. The chain recombines TRBV29-1 with TRBJ1-2, with 10 bases lining up with TRBD1. After removal of 8 bases from V and 7 bases from J, the junction contained 7 bases not matched to a gene. Looked up from germline, CDR1 is SQVTM and CDR2 is ANQGSEA. The CDR3 covers 12 residues.

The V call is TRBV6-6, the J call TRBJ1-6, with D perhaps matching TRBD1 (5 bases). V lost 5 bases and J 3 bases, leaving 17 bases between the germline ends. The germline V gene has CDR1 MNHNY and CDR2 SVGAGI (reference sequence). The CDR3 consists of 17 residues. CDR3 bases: TGTGCCAGCAGTCCTCCTAGACAGACGCTCTATAATTCACCCCTCCACTTT. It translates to CASSPPRQTLYNSPLHF.

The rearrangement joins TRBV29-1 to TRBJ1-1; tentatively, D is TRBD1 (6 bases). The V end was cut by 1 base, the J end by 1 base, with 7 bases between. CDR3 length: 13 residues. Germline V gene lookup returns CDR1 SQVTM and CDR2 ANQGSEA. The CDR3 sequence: CSVEGTENTEAFF. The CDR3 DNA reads TGCAGCGTTGAAGGGACAGAGAACACTGAAGCTTTCTTT.